In this sample, the clone carrying this TCR beta chain turned up once. The same CDR3 is also encoded by other DNA sequences in this sample. The data stem from a study of blood T cell repertoires in COVID-19. Study at large: Collection of acute and convalescent COVID-19 samples took place in the United States, Italy and Spain. Sample material is recorded as cDNA or gDNA derived from T cells, B-cell-depleted T cells, or PBMCs.

Some clones are missing from TCRdb's copy, which holds only in-frame ones; the method was immunoSEQ multiplex PCR. The profile shows over 600,000 clones, around 89% of them singletons. The germline V and J ends were trimmed by 0 bases and 6 bases, with 13 bases remaining between them. The CDR3 is 14 residues long. CDR1 and CDR2 from the germline V gene are SGHRS and YFSETQ. Material: peripheral blood. This chain connects TRBV5-1 to TRBJ2-7, with D perhaps matching TRBD1 (6 bases). This receptor was taken from a woman aged 18-30 years with acute or convalescent COVID-19. Here the CDR3 reads CASSLVQGLGEQYF. CDR3 DNA: TGCGCCAGCAGCTTGGTGCAGGGGTTAGGCGAGCAGTACTTC. The variable domain in full, with the rest retrieved from reference TRBV5-1 and TRBJ2-7, is KAGVTQTPRYLIKTRGQQVTLSCSPISGHRSVSWYQQTPGQGLQFLFEYFSETQRNKGNFPGRFSGRQFSNSRSEMNVSTLELGDSALYLCASSLVQGLGEQYFGPGTRLTVT.